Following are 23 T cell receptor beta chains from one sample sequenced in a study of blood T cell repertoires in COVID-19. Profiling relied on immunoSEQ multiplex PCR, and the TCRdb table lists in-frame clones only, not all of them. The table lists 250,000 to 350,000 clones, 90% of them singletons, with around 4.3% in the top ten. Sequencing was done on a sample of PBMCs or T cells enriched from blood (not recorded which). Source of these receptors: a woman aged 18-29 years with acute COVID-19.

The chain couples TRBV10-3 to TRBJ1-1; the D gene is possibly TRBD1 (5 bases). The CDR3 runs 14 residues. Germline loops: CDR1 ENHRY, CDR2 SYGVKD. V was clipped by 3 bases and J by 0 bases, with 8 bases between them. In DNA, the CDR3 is TGTGCCATCAGTGACCAGGGTATGAACACTGAAGCTTTCTTT. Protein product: CAISDQGMNTEAFF.

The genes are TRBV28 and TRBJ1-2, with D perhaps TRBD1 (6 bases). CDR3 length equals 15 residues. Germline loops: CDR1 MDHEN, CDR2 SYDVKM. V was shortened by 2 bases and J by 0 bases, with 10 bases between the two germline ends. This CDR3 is CASSLTGTANYGYTF. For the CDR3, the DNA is TGTGCCAGCAGTTTAACAGGGACGGCTAACTATGGCTACACCTTC.

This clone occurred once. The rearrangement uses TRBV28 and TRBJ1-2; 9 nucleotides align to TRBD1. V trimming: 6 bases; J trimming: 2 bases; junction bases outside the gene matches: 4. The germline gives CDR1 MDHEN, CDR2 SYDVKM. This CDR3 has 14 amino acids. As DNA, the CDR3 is TGTGCCAGCAGGTTGACAGGGGGGAACTATGGCTACACCTTC. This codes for CASRLTGGNYGYTF.

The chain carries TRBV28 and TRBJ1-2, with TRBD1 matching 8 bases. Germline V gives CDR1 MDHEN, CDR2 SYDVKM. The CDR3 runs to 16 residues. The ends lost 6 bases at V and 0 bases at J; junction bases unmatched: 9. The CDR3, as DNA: TGTGCCAGCAGGGTACAAAGGACAGGGACTAACTATGGCTACACCTTC. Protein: CASRVQRTGTNYGYTF.

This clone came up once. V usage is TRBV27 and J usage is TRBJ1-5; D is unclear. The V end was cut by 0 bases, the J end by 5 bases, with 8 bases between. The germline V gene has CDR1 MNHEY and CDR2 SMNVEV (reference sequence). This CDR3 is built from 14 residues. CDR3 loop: CASSLSRQHQPQHF. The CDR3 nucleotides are TGTGCCAGCAGTTTATCGCGGCAGCATCAGCCCCAGCATTTT.

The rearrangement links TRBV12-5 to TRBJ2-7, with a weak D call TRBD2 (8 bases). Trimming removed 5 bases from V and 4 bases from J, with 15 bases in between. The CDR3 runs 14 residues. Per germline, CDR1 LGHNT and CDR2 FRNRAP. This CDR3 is CASGPREGAYEQYF. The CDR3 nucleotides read TGTGCTAGTGGTCCCCGGGAGGGGGCATACGAGCAGTACTTC.

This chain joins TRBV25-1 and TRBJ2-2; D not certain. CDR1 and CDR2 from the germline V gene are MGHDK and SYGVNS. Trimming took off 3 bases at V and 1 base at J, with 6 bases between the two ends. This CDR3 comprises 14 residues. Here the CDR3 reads CASSDPLNTGELFF. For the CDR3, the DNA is TGTGCCAGCAGTGACCCCTTGAACACCGGGGAGCTGTTTTTT.

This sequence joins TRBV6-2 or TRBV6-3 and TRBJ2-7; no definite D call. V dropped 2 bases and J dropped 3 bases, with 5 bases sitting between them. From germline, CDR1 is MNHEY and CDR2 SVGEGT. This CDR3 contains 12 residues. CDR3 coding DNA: TGTGCCAGCAGTTACGGGCTCTACGAGCAGTACTTC. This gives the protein CASSYGLYEQYF.

The CDR3 DNA reads TGCGCCAGCAGCCCCGGGACAGAAAGGCCCGTGGGGGAAGAGACCCAGTACTTC. As protein: CASSPGTERPVGEETQYF. The chain is built from TRBV4-1 and TRBJ2-5; 7 bases line up with TRBD1. Germline CDR1 is MGHRA and CDR2 is YSYEKL. V lost 4 bases to trimming and J lost 3 bases; unmatched junction nucleotides: 17. The CDR3 spans 18 residues.

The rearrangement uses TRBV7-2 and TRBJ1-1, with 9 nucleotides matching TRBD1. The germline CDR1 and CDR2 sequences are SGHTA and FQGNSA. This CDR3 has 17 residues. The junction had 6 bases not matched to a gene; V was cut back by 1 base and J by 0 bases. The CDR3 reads CASSLGTGADMNTEAFF. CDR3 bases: TGTGCCAGCAGCTTAGGGACAGGGGCGGACATGAACACTGAAGCTTTCTTT.

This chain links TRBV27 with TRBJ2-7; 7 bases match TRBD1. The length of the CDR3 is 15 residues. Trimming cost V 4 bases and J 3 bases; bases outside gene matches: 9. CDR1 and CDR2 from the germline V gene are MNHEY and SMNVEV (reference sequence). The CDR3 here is CASSSKNRGDYEQYF. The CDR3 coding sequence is TGTGCCAGCAGTTCCAAAAACAGGGGAGACTACGAGCAGTACTTC.

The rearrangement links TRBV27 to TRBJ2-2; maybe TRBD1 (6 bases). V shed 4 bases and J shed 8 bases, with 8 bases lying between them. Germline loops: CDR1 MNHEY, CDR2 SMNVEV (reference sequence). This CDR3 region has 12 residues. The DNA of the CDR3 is TGTGCCAGCAGTTATGGACAGGGGGAGCTGTTTTTT. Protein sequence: CASSYGQGELFF.

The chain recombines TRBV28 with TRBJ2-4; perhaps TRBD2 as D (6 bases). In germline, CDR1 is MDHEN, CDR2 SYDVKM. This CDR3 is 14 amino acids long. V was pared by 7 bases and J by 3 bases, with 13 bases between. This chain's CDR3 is CASTGGTGKNIQYF. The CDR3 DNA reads TGTGCCAGCACGGGCGGGACGGGCAAAAACATTCAGTACTTC. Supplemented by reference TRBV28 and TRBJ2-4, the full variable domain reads DVKVTQSSRYLVKRTGEKVFLECVQDMDHENMFWYRQDPGLGLRLIYFSYDVKMKEKGDIPEGYSVSREKKERFSLILESASTNQTSMYLCASTGGTGKNIQYFGAGTRLSVL.

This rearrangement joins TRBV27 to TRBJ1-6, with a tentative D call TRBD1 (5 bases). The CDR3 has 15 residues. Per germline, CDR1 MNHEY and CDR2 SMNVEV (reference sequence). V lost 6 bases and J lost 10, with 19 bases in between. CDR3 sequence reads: CASSSDTRGYSPLHF. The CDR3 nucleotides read TGTGCCAGCAGCTCCGACACAAGGGGATACTCACCCCTCCACTTT.

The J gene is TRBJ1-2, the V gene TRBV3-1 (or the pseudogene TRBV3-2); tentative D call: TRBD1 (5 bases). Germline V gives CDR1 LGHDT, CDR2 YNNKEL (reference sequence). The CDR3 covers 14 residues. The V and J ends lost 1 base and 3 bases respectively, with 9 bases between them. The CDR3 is CASSQAGTYYGYTF. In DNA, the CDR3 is TGTGCCAGCAGCCAAGCCGGGACTTACTATGGCTACACCTTC.

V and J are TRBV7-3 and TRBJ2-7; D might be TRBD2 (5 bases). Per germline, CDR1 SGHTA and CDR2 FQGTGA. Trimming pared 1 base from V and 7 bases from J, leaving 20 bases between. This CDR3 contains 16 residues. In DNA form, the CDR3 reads TGTGCCAGCAGCTTAAGAGGCAGCGGAGACCTAAAGGAGCAGTACTTC. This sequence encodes CASSLRGSGDLKEQYF.

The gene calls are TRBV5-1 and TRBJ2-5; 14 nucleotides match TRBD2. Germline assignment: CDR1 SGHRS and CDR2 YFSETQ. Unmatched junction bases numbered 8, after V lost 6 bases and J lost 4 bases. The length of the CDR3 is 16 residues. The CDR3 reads CASNPGTSGSSETQYF. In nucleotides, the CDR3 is TGCGCCAGCAACCCCGGGACTAGCGGGAGTTCAGAGACCCAGTACTTC.

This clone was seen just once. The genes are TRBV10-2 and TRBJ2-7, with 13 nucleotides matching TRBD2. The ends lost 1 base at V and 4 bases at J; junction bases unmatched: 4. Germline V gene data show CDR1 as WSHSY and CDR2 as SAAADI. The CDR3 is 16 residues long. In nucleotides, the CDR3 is TGCGCCAGCAGTGAGTTTCGGACTAGCGGGAGTTACGAGCAGTACTTC. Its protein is CASSEFRTSGSYEQYF.

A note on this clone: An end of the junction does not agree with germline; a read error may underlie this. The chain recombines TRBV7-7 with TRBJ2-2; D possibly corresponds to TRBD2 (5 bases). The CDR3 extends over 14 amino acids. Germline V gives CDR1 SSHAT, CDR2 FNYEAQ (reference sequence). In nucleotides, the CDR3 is TGTGCTAGCAGCTCGTCAACGGGAATCGGGGAGCTGTTTTTT. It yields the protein CASSSSTGIGELFF.

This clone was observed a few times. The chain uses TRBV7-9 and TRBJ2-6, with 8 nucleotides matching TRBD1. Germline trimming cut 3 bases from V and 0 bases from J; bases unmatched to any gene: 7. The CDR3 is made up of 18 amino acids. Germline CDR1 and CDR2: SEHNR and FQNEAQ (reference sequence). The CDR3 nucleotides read TGTGCCAGCAGCTTGGGCGCAGGGGGCGACTCTGGGGCCAACGTCCTGACTTTC. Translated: CASSLGAGGDSGANVLTF.

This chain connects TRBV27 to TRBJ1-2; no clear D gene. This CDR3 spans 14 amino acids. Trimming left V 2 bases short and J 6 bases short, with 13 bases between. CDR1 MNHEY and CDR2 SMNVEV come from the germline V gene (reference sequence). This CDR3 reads CASSLVGGPHGYTF. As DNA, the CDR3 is TGTGCCAGCAGTTTAGTGGGAGGGCCGCATGGCTACACCTTC.

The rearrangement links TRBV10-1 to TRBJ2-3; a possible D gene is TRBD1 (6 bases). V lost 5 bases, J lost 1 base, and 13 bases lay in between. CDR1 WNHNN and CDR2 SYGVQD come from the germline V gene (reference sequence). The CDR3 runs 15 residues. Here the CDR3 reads CASSFIRGRTDTQYF. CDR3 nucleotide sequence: TGCGCCAGCAGTTTTATCAGGGGTCGCACAGATACGCAGTATTTT.

The CDR3 protein is CAWRKSGNQPQHF. The CDR3 DNA reads TGTGCCTGGAGGAAATCGGGCAATCAGCCCCAGCATTTT. The V and J genes are TRBV30 and TRBJ1-5; D gene uncertain. The CDR3 loop spans 13 amino acids. Trimming left V 3 bases short and J 2 bases short, with 8 bases between. Germline CDR1 GTSNPN, CDR2 SVGIG (reference sequence).